This T cell receptor (beta chain) is from a study of blood T cell repertoires in COVID-19. Study summary: Donors in the United States, Italy and Spain gave samples during acute or convalescent COVID-19. Sources were T cells, B-cell-depleted T cells, or PBMCs; the material itself was cDNA or gDNA.

Authors' methods: Nucleated cell counts were estimated from reference gene primer amplification. Method: immunoSEQ multiplex PCR; TCRdb's copy keeps in-frame clones and lacks some. V and J calls plus clone size are reproduced from that table; the DNA served to infer D and trimming. The sample holds approximately 120,000 clones, around 88% seen once. The clonotype was recovered from a human donor with acute or convalescent COVID-19. The donor label of this sample is uncertain. The sequencing sample was made of peripheral blood.

The CDR3 is CASSIGGGRSGANVLTF. The CDR3 DNA follows: TGTGCCAGTAGTATCGGAGGGGGCCGCTCTGGGGCCAACGTCCTGACTTTC. The V gene is TRBV19, the J gene TRBJ2-6, with D possibly matching TRBD1 (7 bases). The CDR3 length is 17 residues. V lost 3 bases and J 0 bases, leaving 12 bases between the germline ends. Germline V gene lookup returns CDR1 LNHDA and CDR2 SQIVND (reference sequence).